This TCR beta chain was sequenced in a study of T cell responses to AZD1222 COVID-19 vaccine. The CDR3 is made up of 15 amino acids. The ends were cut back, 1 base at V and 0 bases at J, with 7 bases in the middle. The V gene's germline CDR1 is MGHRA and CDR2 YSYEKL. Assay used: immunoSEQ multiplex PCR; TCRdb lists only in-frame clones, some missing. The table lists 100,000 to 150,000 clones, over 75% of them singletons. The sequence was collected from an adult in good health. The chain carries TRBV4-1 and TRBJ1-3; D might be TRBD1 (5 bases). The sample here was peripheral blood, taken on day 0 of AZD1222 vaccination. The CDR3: CASSQADSSGNTIYF. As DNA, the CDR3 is TGCGCCAGCAGCCAAGCTGACAGCTCTGGAAACACCATATATTTT.